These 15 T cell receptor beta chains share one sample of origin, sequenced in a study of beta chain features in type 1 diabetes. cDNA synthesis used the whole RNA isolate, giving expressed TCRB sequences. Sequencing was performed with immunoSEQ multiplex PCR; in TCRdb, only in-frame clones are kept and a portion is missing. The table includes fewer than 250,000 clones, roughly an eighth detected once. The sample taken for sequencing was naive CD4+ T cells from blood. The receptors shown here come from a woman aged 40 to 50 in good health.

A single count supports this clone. The CDR3 DNA sequence: TGTGCCAGTATTCCGACAGGGAAGAATCAGCCCCAGCATTTT. This codes for CASIPTGKNQPQHF. The chain has TRBV19 and TRBJ1-5, with TRBD1 matching over 7 bases. Trimming cost V 7 bases and J 4 bases; bases outside gene matches: 7. This CDR3 contains 14 residues. CDR1 LNHDA and CDR2 SQIVND come from the germline V gene (reference sequence).

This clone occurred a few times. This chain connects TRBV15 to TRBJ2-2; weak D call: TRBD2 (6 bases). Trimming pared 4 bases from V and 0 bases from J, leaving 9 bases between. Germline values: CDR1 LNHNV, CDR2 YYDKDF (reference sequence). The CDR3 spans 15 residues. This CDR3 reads CATSKRGANTGELFF. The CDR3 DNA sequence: TGTGCCACCAGCAAGCGCGGGGCGAACACCGGGGAGCTGTTTTTT. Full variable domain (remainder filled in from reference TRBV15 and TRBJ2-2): DAMVIQNPRYQVTQFGKPVTLSCSQTLNHNVMYWYQQKSSQAPKLLFHYYDKDFNNEADTPDNFQSRRPNTSFCFLDIRSPGLGDTAMYLCATSKRGANTGELFFGEGSRLTVL.

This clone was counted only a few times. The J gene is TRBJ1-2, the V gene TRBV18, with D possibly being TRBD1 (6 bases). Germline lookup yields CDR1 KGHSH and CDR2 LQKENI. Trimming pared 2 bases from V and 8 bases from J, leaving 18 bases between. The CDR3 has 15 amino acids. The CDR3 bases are TGTGCCAGCTCACCAATAGACAGGCCCATGGAGGGCTACACCTTC. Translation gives CASSPIDRPMEGYTF.

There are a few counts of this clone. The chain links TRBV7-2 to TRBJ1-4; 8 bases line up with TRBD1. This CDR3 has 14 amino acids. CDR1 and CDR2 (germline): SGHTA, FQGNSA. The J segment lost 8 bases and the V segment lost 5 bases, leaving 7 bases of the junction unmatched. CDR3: CASSLGQGGEKLFF. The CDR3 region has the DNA TGTGCCAGCAGCCTCGGACAGGGAGGCGAAAAACTGTTTTTT.

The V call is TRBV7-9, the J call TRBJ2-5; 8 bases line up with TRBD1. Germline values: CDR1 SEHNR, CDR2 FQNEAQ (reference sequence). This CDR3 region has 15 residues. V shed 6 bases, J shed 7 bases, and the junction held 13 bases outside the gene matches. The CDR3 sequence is CASSTIGTGVGTQYF. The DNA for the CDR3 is TGTGCCAGCAGTACAATCGGGACAGGTGTCGGGACCCAGTACTTC.

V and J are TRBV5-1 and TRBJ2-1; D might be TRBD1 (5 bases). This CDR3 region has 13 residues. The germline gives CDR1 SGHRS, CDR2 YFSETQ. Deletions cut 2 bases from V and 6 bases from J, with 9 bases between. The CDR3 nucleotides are TGCGCCAGCAGCTTTAGGGGTCCCAATGAGCAGTTCTTC. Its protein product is CASSFRGPNEQFF.

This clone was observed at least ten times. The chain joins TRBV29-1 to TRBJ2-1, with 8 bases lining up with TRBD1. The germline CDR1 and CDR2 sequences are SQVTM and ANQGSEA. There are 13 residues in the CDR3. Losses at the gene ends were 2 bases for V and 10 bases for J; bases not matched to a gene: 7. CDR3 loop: CSVETAGGGEQFF. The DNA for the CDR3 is TGCAGCGTTGAAACCGCAGGGGGCGGCGAGCAGTTCTTC.

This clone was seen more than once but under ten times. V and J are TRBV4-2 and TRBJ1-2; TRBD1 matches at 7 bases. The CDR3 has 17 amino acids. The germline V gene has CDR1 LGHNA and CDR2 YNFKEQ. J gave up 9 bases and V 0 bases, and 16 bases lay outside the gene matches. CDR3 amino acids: CASSQESGWAGGLSYTF. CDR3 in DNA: TGTGCCAGCAGCCAAGAATCGGGTTGGGCAGGGGGACTTAGCTACACCTTC.

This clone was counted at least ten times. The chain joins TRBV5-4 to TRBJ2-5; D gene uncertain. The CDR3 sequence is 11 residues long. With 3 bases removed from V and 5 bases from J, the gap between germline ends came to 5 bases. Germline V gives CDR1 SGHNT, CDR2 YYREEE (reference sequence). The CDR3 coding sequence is TGTGCCAGCAGCTCATTGGAGACCCAGTACTTC. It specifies CASSSLETQYF.

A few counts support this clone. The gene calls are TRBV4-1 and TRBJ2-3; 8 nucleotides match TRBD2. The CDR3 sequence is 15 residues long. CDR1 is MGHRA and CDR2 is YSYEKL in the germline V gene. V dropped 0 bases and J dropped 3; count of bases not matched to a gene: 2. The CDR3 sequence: CASSQDGGGTDTQYF. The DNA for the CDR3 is TGCGCCAGCAGCCAAGACGGGGGGGGTACAGATACGCAGTATTTT.

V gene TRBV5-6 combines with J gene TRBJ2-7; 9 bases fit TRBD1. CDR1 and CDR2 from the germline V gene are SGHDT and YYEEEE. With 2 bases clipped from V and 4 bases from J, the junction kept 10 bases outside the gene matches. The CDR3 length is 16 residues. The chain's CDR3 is CASSLDTGTGLYEQYF. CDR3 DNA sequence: TGTGCCAGCAGCTTAGACACCGGGACAGGGCTATACGAGCAGTACTTC.

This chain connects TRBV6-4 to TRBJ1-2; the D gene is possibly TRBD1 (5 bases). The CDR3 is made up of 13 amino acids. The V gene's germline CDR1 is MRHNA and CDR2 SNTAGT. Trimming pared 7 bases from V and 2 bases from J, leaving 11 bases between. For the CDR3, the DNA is TGTGCCAGCAAGAGAGACAGCAACTATGGCTACACCTTC. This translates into CASKRDSNYGYTF.

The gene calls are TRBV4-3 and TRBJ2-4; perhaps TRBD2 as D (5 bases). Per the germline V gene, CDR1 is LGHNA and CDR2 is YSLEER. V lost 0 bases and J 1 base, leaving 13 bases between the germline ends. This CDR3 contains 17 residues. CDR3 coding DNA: TGCGCCAGCAGCCAAGATGGTATCGGGGAGGCCAAAAACATTCAGTACTTC. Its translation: CASSQDGIGEAKNIQYF.

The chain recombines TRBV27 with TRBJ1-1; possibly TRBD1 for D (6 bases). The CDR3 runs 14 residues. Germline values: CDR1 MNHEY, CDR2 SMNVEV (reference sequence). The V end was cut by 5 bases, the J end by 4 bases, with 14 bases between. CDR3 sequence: CASSDQGRGTEAFF. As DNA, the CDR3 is TGTGCCAGCAGTGACCAGGGGCGCGGCACTGAAGCTTTCTTT.

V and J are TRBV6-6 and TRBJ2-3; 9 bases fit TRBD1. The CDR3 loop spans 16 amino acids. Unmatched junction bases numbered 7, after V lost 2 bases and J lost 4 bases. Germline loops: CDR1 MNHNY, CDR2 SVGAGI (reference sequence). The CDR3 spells CASSYGTGIDADTQYF. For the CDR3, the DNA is TGTGCCAGCAGTTACGGGACAGGGATTGATGCAGATACGCAGTATTTT.